These 17 T cell receptor beta chains originate from one sample sequenced in a study of T cell changes during pregnancy in multiple sclerosis (dated by TCRdb to the late 2010s). The library relied on the immunoSEQ multiplex PCR assay. This immuneACCESS table, as held by TCRdb, lists in-frame sequences with V and J called but not all clones. Of the missing ones, under half trace to an unresolved V gene in checked studies; the others have no known cause. The sample records about 42,000 clones, less than 90% of which are singletons. Of the sample, about 0.6% is held by the ten largest clones. The sequences come from CD4+ T cells from peripheral blood mononuclear cells, collected before pregnancy. The receptors derive from a female donor with multiple sclerosis, enrolled in a pregnancy study.

The chain has TRBV5-1 and TRBJ1-1, with D possibly TRBD1 on 6 matching bases. V shed 7 bases and J shed 6 bases, with 22 bases lying between them. This CDR3 spans 15 amino acids. Germline V gene lookup returns CDR1 SGHRS and CDR2 YFSETQ. The CDR3: CASSLLQSRQAEAFF. The CDR3 bases are TGCGCCAGCTCACTGTTACAGTCTCGACAGGCTGAAGCTTTCTTT.

The rearrangement links TRBV4-2 to TRBJ2-1, with D possibly being TRBD2 (5 bases). V lost 4 bases and J 1 base, leaving 8 bases between the germline ends. The germline V gene has CDR1 LGHNA and CDR2 YNFKEQ. CDR3 length: 14 residues. CDR3 nucleotide sequence: TGTGCCAGCAGCCGTGAGGGATCCTACAATGAGCAGTTCTTC. This sequence encodes CASSREGSYNEQFF.

The chain has TRBV28 and TRBJ2-7; TRBD2 aligns across 7 bases. CDR1 and CDR2 (germline): MDHEN, SYDVKM. The ends lost 3 bases at V and 2 bases at J; junction bases unmatched: 10. This CDR3 is 16 amino acids long. CDR3 DNA sequence: TGTGCCAGCAGTTTCCAGCTAGCGGTCCTTACCTACGAGCAGTACTTC. It specifies CASSFQLAVLTYEQYF.

The chain has TRBV7-3 and TRBJ1-1; tentative D call: TRBD1 (6 bases). The CDR3 runs 12 residues. Germline-derived CDR1 and CDR2 are SGHTA and FQGTGA. The germline V and J ends were trimmed by 4 bases and 7 bases, with 10 bases remaining between them. CDR3 nucleotides: TGTGCCAGCAGCTCCCGAGGGGGTGAAGCTTTCTTT. Encoded protein: CASSSRGGEAFF.

The chain has TRBV14 and TRBJ2-3, with D possibly TRBD2 on 5 matching bases. Germline CDR1 and CDR2: SGHDN and FVKESK. Trimming took off 1 base at V and 1 base at J, with 12 bases between the two ends. CDR3 length: 16 amino acids. For the CDR3, the DNA is TGTGCCAGCAGCCAAGCGGGGATGTGGGGCACAGATACGCAGTATTTT. Its translation is CASSQAGMWGTDTQYF. The full variable domain, in which reference TRBV14 and TRBJ2-3 provide the parts outside the CDR3, is EAGVTQFPSHSVIEKGQTVTLRCDPISGHDNLYWYRRVMGKEIKFLLHFVKESKQDESGMPNNRFLAERTGGTYSTLKVQPAELEDSGVYFCASSQAGMWGTDTQYFGPGTRLTVL.

The chain is built from TRBV18 and TRBJ2-2, with TRBD1 matching over 10 bases. V was pared by 4 bases and J by 6 bases, with 8 bases of the junction left unmatched. CDR1 KGHSH and CDR2 LQKENI come from the germline V gene. The CDR3 has 16 residues. CDR3 bases: TGTGCCAGCTCACGGGGACAGGGGCCGCCCCCCGGGGAGCTGTTTTTT. It yields the protein CASSRGQGPPPGELFF.

This sequence joins TRBV30 and TRBJ1-5; D unclear. CDR1 is GTSNPN and CDR2 is SVGIG in the germline V gene (reference sequence). The CDR3 consists of 14 residues. The V end lost 1 base, the J end lost 7 bases, and 14 bases lay between the germline ends. The CDR3 DNA is TGTGCCTGGAGTGCCGGGAGCATAGACCAGCCCCAGCATTTT. Translating it yields CAWSAGSIDQPQHF. The whole variable domain, filled in from reference TRBV30 and TRBJ1-5, reads SQTIHQWPATLVQPVGSPLSLECTVEGTSNPNLYWYRQAAGRGLQLLFYSVGIGQISSEVPQNLSASRPQDRQFILSSKKLLLSDSGFYLCAWSAGSIDQPQHFGDGTRLSIL.

This clone was detected once. The CDR3: CASSDSTSSGNTIYF. In DNA, the CDR3 is TGTGCCAGCAGTGACAGCACGAGCTCTGGAAACACCATATATTTT. The V and J genes are TRBV5-4 and TRBJ1-3; possibly TRBD1 for D (5 bases). Looked up from germline, CDR1 is SGHNT and CDR2 is YYREEE (reference sequence). The V and J ends lost 5 bases and 0 bases respectively, with 12 bases between them. CDR3 length: 15 residues.

The chain links TRBV5-1 to TRBJ2-1; D possibly corresponds to TRBD1 (5 bases). Germline V gene data show CDR1 as SGHRS and CDR2 as YFSETQ. V was clipped by 5 bases and J by 0 bases, with 12 bases between them. This CDR3 is 15 amino acids long. CDR3 sequence: CASRITGSSYNEQFF. The DNA for the CDR3 is TGCGCCAGCAGGATCACAGGTAGCTCCTACAATGAGCAGTTCTTC.

V and J are TRBV2 and TRBJ1-5, with 8 positions matching TRBD1. Germline values: CDR1 SNHLY, CDR2 FYNNEI. V trimming: 6 bases; J trimming: 4 bases; junction bases outside the gene matches: 8. This CDR3 has 15 residues. CDR3 sequence: CASRRGQESNQPQHF. CDR3 in DNA: TGTGCCAGCAGGCGGGGACAGGAGTCTAATCAGCCCCAGCATTTT.

The chain joins TRBV4-1 to TRBJ2-2; a weak D match, TRBD2 (5 bases). Germline loops: CDR1 MGHRA, CDR2 YSYEKL. This CDR3 is built from 17 residues. V dropped 3 bases and J dropped 2 bases, with 16 bases sitting between them. CDR3 nucleotides: TGCGCCAGCAGCCAGGCCGGGATTGGGGAAAACACCGGGGAGCTGTTTTTT. Its translation is CASSQAGIGENTGELFF.

The chain has TRBV30 and TRBJ2-5, with 9 bases lining up with TRBD2. The CDR3 is made up of 15 amino acids. V gave up 0 bases and J gave up 1 base; unmatched junction bases: 3. CDR1 is GTSNPN and CDR2 is SVGIG in the germline V gene (reference sequence). The CDR3 region is CAWSVQTSGQETQYF. In DNA form, the CDR3 reads TGTGCCTGGAGTGTACAGACTAGCGGCCAAGAGACCCAGTACTTC.

The J gene is TRBJ1-1, the V gene TRBV5-1, with D possibly being TRBD1 (6 bases). With 4 bases removed from V and 1 base from J, the gap between germline ends came to 14 bases. Germline V gene data show CDR1 as SGHRS and CDR2 as YFSETQ. The CDR3 extends over 15 amino acids. The CDR3 DNA is TGCGCCAGCAGCGCGGGGGACACGTCGAACACTGAAGCTTTCTTT. Protein: CASSAGDTSNTEAFF.

This CDR3 is CASSESTGGVYEQYF. In nucleotides, the CDR3 is TGCGCCAGCAGTGAGTCGACGGGGGGCGTCTACGAGCAGTACTTC. The chain couples TRBV10-2 to TRBJ2-7, with D maybe TRBD2 (7 bases). V was pared by 0 bases and J by 3 bases, with 12 bases between. The CDR3 extends over 15 amino acids. Germline V gene data show CDR1 as WSHSY and CDR2 as SAAADI.

V usage is TRBV4-3 and J usage is TRBJ1-6; no clear D gene. Germline assignment: CDR1 LGHNA and CDR2 YSLEER. The CDR3 is 12 residues long. The V end lost 3 bases, the J end lost 9 bases, and 6 bases lay between the germline ends. The DNA of the CDR3 is TGCGCCAGCAGCCATACCGGTTCACCCCTCCACTTT. Amino acid sequence: CASSHTGSPLHF.

This sequence joins TRBV7-9 and TRBJ1-1; a weak D match, TRBD1 (6 bases). The CDR3 sequence is 14 residues long. CDR1 is SEHNR, CDR2 FQNEAQ, per germline (reference sequence). With 2 bases removed from V and 7 bases from J, the gap between germline ends came to 14 bases. CDR3 bases: TGTGCCAGCAGCTTAACCCTTCAGGGGTATGAAGCTTTCTTT. Residues: CASSLTLQGYEAFF.

V usage is TRBV7-8 and J usage is TRBJ1-1; D may be TRBD1 (5 bases). The CDR3 is made up of 15 amino acids. Looked up from germline, CDR1 is SGHVS and CDR2 is FQNEAQ. The V end lost 2 bases, the J end lost 1 base, and 11 bases lay between the germline ends. The CDR3, as DNA: TGTGCCAGCAGCTTACTTGGGGGGGAGAACACTGAAGCTTTCTTT. Translation: CASSLLGGENTEAFF.